This T cell receptor (beta chain) was sequenced during a study of blood T cell repertoires in COVID-19. Across the whole study: Sources were T cells, B-cell-depleted T cells, or PBMCs; the material itself was cDNA or gDNA.

This CDR3 spans 15 amino acids. CDR1 and CDR2 (germline): SGHVS, FNYEAQ. V gave up 1 base and J gave up 6 bases, with 13 bases separating them. The data were produced by immunoSEQ multiplex PCR, yet TCRdb's version contains in-frame clones alone and is incomplete. The sample yields tens of thousands of clones, approximately 83% seen once. The chain links TRBV7-6 to TRBJ2-1; a possible D gene is TRBD1 (5 bases). Material for sequencing was peripheral blood. The receptor's source is a woman aged 60-75 years with acute or convalescent COVID-19. The CDR3 sequence: CASSLGQGPSNEQFF. In DNA form, the CDR3 reads TGTGCCAGCAGCTTAGGGCAGGGCCCAAGCAATGAGCAGTTCTTC.